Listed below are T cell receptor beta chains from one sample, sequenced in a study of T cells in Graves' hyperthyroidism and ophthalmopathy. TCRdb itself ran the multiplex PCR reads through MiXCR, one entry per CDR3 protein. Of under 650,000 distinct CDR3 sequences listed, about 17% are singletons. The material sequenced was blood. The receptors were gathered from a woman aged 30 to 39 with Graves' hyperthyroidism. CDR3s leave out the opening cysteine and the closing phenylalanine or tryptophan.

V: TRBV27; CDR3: ASSLKGYTEAF
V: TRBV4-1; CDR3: ASSPPGRTLGGEQF
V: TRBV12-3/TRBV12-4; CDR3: ASSGTSGNTGELF
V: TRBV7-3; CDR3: ASSISGTEPNTEAF
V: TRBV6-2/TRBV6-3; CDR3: ASSPGLVGVQQF
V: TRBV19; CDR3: ASSMRGQGFGTNTEAL
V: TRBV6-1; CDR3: ASVGLAGMNTGELF
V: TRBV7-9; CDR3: ASSFAGTGRWETQY
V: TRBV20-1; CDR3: SAASATGTDTQY
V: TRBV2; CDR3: ASSGAEQY
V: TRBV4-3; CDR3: ASSRYRAAGNTIY
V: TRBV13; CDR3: ASSLGSLTQY
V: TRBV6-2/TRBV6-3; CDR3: ASSYSIGKGNQPQH
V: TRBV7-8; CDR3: ASSLAQGALSYEQY
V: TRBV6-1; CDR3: ASNPTVAENTGELF
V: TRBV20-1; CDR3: SALTEGTYQPQH
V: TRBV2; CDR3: ASTPGGVSYEQY
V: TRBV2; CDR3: ASSAPGYSNQPQH
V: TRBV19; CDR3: ASSPSIRGEQY
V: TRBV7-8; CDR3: ASRPQRGAYTEAF
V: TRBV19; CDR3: ASSFFRGENTEAF
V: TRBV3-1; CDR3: ASSPGQREWTDTQY
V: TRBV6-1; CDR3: ASSLIGTDHEQY
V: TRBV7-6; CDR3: ASSLSGGAVYNEQF
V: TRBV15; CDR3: ATRSGANNSPLH
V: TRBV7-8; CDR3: ASSTTGKMNTEAF